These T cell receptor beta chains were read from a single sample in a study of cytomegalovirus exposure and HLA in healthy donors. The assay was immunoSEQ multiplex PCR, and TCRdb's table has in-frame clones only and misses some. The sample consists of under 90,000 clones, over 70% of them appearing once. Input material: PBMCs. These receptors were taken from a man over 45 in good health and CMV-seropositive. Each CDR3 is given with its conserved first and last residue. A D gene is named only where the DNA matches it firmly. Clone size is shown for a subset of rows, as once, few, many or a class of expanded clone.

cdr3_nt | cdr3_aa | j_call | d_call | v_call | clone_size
TGTGCCAGCAGCCGCGGGACAGGGGGAGGTAGTGAGCAGTTCTTC | CASSRGTGGGSEQFF | TRBJ2-1 | TRBD1 | TRBV7-3 | .
TGTGCCATCAGTGATGTGGTAGGCGGGCCGGAGACCCAGTACTTC | CAISDVVGGPETQYF | TRBJ2-5 | . | TRBV10-3 | .
TGTGCCAGCAGGGCCCAGGACTCTGCTCGTGGATATGGCTACACCTTC | CASRAQDSARGYGYTF | TRBJ1-2 | . | TRBV2 | .
TGTGCCATCAGTGAGTCGACTCCTAGCGGCACCGGGGAGCTGTTTTTT | CAISESTPSGTGELFF | TRBJ2-2 | TRBD2 | TRBV10-3 | .
TGCGCCAGCAGCGAATGGAGCGGGAAGACCTACAATGAGCAGTTCTTC | CASSEWSGKTYNEQFF | TRBJ2-1 | TRBD2 | TRBV5-1 | .
TGCGCCAGCAGCTTGGCTGGGACTAGCGGGCGGAATGAGCAGTTCTTC | CASSLAGTSGRNEQFF | TRBJ2-1 | TRBD2 | TRBV5-1 | few
TGCGCCAGCAGCTCCTGGACAGCGGACACCGGGGAGCTGTTTTTT | CASSSWTADTGELFF | TRBJ2-2 | . | TRBV5-1 | .
TGTGCCAGCAGCCAAGCTGAAGATGGAGATACGCAGTATTTT | CASSQAEDGDTQYF | TRBJ2-3 | . | TRBV11-1 | .
TGTGCCAGCAGCCCTGGACGGGACATCTGGGCTGACAATGAGCAGTTCTTC | CASSPGRDIWADNEQFF | TRBJ2-1 | . | TRBV7-2 | .
TGCGCCAGCAGCCCCGGTGCCTACGAGCAGTACTTC | CASSPGAYEQYF | TRBJ2-7 | . | TRBV4-1 | .
TGCGCCAGCAGCCAAATAGCGGGAGGGCCGGGCTACGAGCAGTACTTC | CASSQIAGGPGYEQYF | TRBJ2-7 | TRBD2 | TRBV4-3 | .
TGTGCCACCAGCTCTCGAGTGGCAGATACGCAGTATTTT | CATSSRVADTQYF | TRBJ2-3 | . | TRBV15 | .
TGTGCCAGCAGTTACAGGATTGGAGGTGGCTACACCTTC | CASSYRIGGGYTF | TRBJ1-2 | . | TRBV6-5 | few
TGTGCCAGTAACGGGAGGAACCCGGATACGCAGTATTTT | CASNGRNPDTQYF | TRBJ2-3 | TRBD2 | TRBV27 | few
TGTGCCATCTCTGTCAGGGAACGCCTTGGGTCCGGGGAGCTGTTTTTT | CAISVRERLGSGELFF | TRBJ2-2 | . | TRBV10-3 | .
TGTGCCACCAGCAATGGCGGGAGGGCCAGGAATGAGCAGTTCTTC | CATSNGGRARNEQFF | TRBJ2-1 | TRBD2 | TRBV15 | .
TGTGCCAGCAGCCCAGGTGGGTGGGGACTATACGGCTACACCTTC | CASSPGGWGLYGYTF | TRBJ1-2 | . | TRBV7-9 | .
TGTGCCAGCAGCTTGCCGCTAGAACGTTCAGAGACCCAGTACTTC | CASSLPLERSETQYF | TRBJ2-5 | . | TRBV5-6 | .
TGTGCCAGCAGTGAAGGACGGGGGTATTCGTCCCAGCATTTT | CASSEGRGYSSQHF | TRBJ1-5 | . | TRBV6-1 | .
TGTGCCAGCAGTGAAAGTCTAGCGGGAGTTTTTCCCCAAGGGGAGCAGTACTTC | CASSESLAGVFPQGEQYF | TRBJ2-7 | TRBD2 | TRBV6-1 | .
TGCGCCAGCAGCCAAACCCCGTACACCTCCTACAATGAGCAGTTCTTC | CASSQTPYTSYNEQFF | TRBJ2-1 | . | TRBV4-3 | .
TGTGCCAGCAGCCTGGGACAGGGGGCGAGTGGCTACACCTTC | CASSLGQGASGYTF | TRBJ1-2 | TRBD1 | TRBV9 | .
TGTGCCAGCAGCTTAGAGACTAGTCCTGCGGATACGCAGTATTTT | CASSLETSPADTQYF | TRBJ2-3 | . | TRBV11-3 | few
TGTGCCAGCAGCTTTACTAGCGGGGTCCTTTCCTACGAGCAGTACTTC | CASSFTSGVLSYEQYF | TRBJ2-7 | TRBD2 | TRBV7-2 | .
TGCGCCAGCCAAGAGGCTAGCGGTTTACTTAGCTCCTACAATGCGCAGTTCTTC | CASQEASGLLSSYNAQFF | TRBJ2-1 | TRBD2 | TRBV5-1 | .
TGTGCCAGTATGGACAGAGCAGATACGCAGTATTTT | CASMDRADTQYF | TRBJ2-3 | . | TRBV19 | .
TGCAGCGTTGAGAGGGGCCTAGCGGGAGGGCCCTTACGAGAGACCCAGTACTTC | CSVERGLAGGPLRETQYF | TRBJ2-5 | TRBD2 | TRBV29-1 | .